This passage covers 5 T cell receptor beta chains from one sample sequenced in a study of identical twins. TCRdb redid the calling of the 5' RACE reads with MiXCR, one entry per CDR3 protein. The table has about 200,000 distinct CDR3 sequences, under 10% seen once. These data are also associated with another study on yellow fever vaccine responses in identical twins.

The sample comprised memory (CD45RO+) T cells sorted from blood. Every receptor here comes from a woman aged 18-29 years in good health.

The rearrangement joins TRBV5-6 to TRBJ1-1; no definite D call. V lost 0 bases, J lost 1 base, and 7 bases lay in between. Germline CDR1 SGHDT, CDR2 YYEEEE. CDR3 length equals 14 residues. CDR3: CASSLVASNTEAFF. CDR3 in DNA: TGTGCCAGCAGCTTGGTAGCCTCGAACACTGAAGCTTTCTTT.

This clonotype was seen repeatedly, ten times or more. The chain links TRBV20-1 to TRBJ2-7; perhaps TRBD2 as D (6 bases). With 6 bases removed from V and 0 bases from J, the gap between germline ends came to 18 bases. The CDR3 runs to 15 residues. Germline CDR1 is DFQATT and CDR2 is SNEGSKA (reference sequence). CDR3 DNA sequence: TGCAGTGCCGCTACGGGACTTTCCACCTCCTACGAGCAGTACTTC. This sequence encodes CSAATGLSTSYEQYF.

At least ten counts were recorded for this clonotype. The chain uses TRBV27 and TRBJ2-3, with 7 bases that match TRBD2. The CDR3 loop spans 17 amino acids. Germline CDR1 reads MNHEY; CDR2 reads SMNVEV (reference sequence). The V and J ends lost 2 bases and 5 bases, in that order; junction bases with no gene match: 13. CDR3 residues: CASSLSARRELGDTQYF. In DNA, the CDR3 is TGTGCCAGCAGTTTAAGTGCGAGGCGGGAGCTGGGAGATACGCAGTATTTT.

Many counts were recorded for this clonotype. The chain links TRBV6-5 to TRBJ2-1; the D is unclear. Germline V lookup: CDR1 MNHEY, CDR2 SVGAGI. The V gene lost 7 bases and the J gene lost 5 bases, with 6 bases spanning the gap. This CDR3 has 11 residues. CDR3 nucleotide sequence: TGTGCCAGCACCAGAAACAATGAGCAGTTCTTC. Its protein is CASTRNNEQFF.

This clonotype was counted at least ten times. This chain links TRBV27 with TRBJ2-7; D is tentatively TRBD1 or TRBD2 (5 bases each). Trimming took off 0 bases at V and 0 bases at J, with 12 bases between the two ends. Germline loops: CDR1 MNHEY, CDR2 SMNVEV (reference sequence). The CDR3 runs 16 residues. The CDR3 reads CASSLSKRGSSYEQYF. CDR3 nucleotide sequence: TGTGCCAGCAGTTTATCAAAACGGGGCAGCTCCTACGAGCAGTACTTC.